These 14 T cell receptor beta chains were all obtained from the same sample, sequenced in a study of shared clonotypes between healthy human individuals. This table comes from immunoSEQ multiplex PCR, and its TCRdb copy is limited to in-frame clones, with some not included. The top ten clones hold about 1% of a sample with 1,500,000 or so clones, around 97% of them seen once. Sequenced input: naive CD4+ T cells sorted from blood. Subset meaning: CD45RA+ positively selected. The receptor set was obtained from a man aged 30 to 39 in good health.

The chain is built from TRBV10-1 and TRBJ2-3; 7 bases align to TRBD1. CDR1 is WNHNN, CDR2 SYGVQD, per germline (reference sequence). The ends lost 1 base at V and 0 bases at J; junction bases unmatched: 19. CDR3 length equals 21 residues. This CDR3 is CASSEWGTGTELSPSTDTQYF. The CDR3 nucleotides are TGCGCCAGCAGTGAGTGGGGTACCGGGACAGAACTATCCCCTAGCACAGATACGCAGTATTTT.

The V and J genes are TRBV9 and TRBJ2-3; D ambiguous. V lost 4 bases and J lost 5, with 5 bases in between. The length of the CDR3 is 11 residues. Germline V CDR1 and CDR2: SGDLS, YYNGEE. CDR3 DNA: TGTGCCAGCAGCTCTGGAGATACGCAGTATTTT. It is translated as CASSSGDTQYF.

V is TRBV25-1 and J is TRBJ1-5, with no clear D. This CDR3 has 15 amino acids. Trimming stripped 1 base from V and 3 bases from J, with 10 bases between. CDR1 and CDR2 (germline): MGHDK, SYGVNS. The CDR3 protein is CASSELGGFNQPQHF. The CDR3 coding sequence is TGTGCCAGCAGTGAATTAGGAGGGTTCAATCAGCCCCAGCATTTT.

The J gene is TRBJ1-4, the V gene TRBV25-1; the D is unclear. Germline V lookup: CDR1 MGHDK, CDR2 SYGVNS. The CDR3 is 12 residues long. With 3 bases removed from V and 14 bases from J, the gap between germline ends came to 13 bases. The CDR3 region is CASSDLRGSLFF. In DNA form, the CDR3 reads TGTGCCAGCAGTGACTTAAGAGGGTCGCTGTTTTTT.

DNA for the CDR3: TGTGCCAGCAGCTTATGGGACGAGCAGTACTTC. It codes for CASSLWDEQYF. J is TRBJ2-7 and V is TRBV11-2; D is uncertain. The germline CDR1 and CDR2 sequences are SGHAT and FQNNGV. The CDR3 contains 11 residues. V was pared by 2 bases and J by 5 bases, with 4 bases between.

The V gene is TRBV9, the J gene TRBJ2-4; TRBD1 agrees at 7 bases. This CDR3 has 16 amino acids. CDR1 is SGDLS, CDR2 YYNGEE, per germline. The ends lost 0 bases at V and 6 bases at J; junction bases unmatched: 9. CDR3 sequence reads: CASSVGGRGYGNIQYF. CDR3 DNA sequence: TGTGCCAGCAGCGTAGGAGGCAGGGGGTATGGAAACATTCAGTACTTC.

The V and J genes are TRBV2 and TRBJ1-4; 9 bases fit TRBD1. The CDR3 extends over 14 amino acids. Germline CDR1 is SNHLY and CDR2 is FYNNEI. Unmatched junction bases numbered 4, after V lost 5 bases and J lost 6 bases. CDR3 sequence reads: CASSLDRGYEKLFF. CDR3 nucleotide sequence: TGTGCCAGCAGTTTGGACAGGGGTTATGAAAAACTGTTTTTT.

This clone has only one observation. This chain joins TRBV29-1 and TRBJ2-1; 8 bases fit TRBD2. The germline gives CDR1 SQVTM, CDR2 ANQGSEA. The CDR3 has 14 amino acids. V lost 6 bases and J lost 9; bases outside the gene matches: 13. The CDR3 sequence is CSVGGAGARFEQFF. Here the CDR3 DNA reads TGCAGCGTGGGAGGAGCGGGGGCCCGGTTTGAGCAGTTCTTC.

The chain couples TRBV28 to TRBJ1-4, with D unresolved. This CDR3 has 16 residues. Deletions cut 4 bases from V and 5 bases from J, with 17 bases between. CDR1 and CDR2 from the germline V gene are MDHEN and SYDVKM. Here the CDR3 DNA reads TGTGCCAGCAGTTCATCGCGGGGAAAGGAGAATGAAAAACTGTTTTTT. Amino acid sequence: CASSSSRGKENEKLFF.

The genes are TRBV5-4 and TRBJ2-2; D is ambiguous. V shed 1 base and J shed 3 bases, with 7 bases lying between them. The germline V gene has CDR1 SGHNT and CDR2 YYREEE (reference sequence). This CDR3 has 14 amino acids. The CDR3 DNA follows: TGTGCCAGCAGCTTGAGTGTAGACACCGGGGAGCTGTTTTTT. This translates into CASSLSVDTGELFF.

The CDR3 DNA reads TGTGCCAGCAGCCTATTTCCGGGAGATACGCAGTATTTT. This gives the protein CASSLFPGDTQYF. V is TRBV7-9 and J is TRBJ2-3, with D hard to call. V was pared by 5 bases and J by 5 bases, with 11 bases between. The CDR3 runs 13 residues. CDR1 is SEHNR, CDR2 FQNEAQ, per germline (reference sequence).

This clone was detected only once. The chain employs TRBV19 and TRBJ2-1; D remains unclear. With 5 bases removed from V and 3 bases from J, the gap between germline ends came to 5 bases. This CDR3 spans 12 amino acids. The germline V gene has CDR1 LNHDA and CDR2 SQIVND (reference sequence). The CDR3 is CASSQVYNEQFF. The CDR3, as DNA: TGTGCCAGTAGTCAGGTCTACAATGAGCAGTTCTTC.

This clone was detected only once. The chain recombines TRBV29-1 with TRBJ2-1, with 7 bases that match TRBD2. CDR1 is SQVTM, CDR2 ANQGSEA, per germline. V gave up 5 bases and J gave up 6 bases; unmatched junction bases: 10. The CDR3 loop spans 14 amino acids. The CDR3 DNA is TGCAGCGTTCATTTGGGAGGGCCGGGCAATGAGCAGTTCTTC. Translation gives CSVHLGGPGNEQFF.

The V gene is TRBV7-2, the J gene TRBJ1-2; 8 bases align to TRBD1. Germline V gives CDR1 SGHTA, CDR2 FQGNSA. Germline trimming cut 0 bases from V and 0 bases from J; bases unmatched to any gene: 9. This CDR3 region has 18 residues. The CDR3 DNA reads TGTGCCAGCAGCTTAGCGAGTGGACGACAGGGGCCTAACTATGGCTACACCTTC. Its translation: CASSLASGRQGPNYGYTF. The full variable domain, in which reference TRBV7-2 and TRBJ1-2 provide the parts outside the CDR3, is GAGVSQSPSNKVTEKGKDVELRCDPISGHTALYWYRQSLGQGLEFLIYFQGNSAPDKSGLPSDRFSAERTGGSVSTLTIQRTQQEDSAVYLCASSLASGRQGPNYGYTFGSGTRLTVV.